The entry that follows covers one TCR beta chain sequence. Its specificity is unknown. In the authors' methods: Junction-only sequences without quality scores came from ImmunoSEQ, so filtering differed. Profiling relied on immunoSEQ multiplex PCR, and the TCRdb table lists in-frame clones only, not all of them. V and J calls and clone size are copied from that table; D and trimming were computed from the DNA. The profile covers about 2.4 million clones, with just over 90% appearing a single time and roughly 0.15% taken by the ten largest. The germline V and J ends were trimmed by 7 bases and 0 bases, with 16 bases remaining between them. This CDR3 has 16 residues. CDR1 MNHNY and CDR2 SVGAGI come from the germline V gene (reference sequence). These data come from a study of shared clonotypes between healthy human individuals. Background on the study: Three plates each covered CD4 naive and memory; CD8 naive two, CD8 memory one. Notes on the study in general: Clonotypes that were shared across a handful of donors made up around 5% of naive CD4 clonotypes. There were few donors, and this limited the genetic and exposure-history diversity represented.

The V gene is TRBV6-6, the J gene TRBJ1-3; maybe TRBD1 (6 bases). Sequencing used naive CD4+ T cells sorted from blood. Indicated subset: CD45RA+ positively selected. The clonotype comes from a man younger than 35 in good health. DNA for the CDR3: TGTGCCAGCACCGCGAACAGGGACCTCTCTGGAAACACCATATATTTT. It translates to CASTANRDLSGNTIYF.